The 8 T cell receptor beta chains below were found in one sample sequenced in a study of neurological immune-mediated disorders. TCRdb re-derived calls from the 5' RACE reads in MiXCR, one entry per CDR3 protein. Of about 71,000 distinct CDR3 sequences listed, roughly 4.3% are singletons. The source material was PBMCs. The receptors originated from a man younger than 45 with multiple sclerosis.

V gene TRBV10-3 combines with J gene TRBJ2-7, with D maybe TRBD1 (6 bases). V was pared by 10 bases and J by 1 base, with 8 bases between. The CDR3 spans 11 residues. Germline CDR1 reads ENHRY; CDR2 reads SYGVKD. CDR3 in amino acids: CATTGSYEQYF. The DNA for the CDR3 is TGTGCCACTACAGGGTCCTACGAGCAGTACTTC.

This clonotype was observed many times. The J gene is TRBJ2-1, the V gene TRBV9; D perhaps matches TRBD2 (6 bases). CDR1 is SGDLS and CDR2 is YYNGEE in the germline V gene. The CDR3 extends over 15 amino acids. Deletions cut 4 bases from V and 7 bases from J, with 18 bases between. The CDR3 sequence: CASSKGLDPSNEQFF. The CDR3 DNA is TGTGCCAGCAGCAAGGGACTGGACCCCTCGAATGAGCAGTTCTTC. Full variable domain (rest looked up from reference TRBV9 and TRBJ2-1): DSGVTQTPKHLITATGQRVTLRCSPRSGDLSVYWYQQSLDQGLQFLIQYYNGEERAKGNILERFSAQQFPDLHSELNLSSLELGDSALYFCASSKGLDPSNEQFFGPGTRLTVL.

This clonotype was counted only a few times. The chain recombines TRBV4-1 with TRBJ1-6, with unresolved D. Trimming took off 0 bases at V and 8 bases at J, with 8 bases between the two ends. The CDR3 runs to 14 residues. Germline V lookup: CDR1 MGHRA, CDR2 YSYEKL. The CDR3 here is CASSQDPAYSPLHF. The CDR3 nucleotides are TGCGCCAGCAGCCAAGATCCGGCGTATTCACCCCTCCACTTT.

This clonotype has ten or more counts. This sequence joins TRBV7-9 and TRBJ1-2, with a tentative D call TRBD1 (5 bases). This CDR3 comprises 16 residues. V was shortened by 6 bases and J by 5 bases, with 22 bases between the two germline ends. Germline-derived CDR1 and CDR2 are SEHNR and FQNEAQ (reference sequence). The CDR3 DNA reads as TGTGCCAGCAGTTCGCAAGGGTCGGTCAGGGCATATGGCTACACCTTC. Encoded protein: CASSSQGSVRAYGYTF. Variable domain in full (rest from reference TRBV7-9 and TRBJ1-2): DTGVSQNPRHKITKRGQNVTFRCDPISEHNRLYWYRQTLGQGPEFLTYFQNEAQLEKSRLLSDRFSAERPKGSFSTLEIQRTEQGDSAMYLCASSSQGSVRAYGYTFGSGTRLTVV.

This CDR3 is CASRLQGGAITEAFF. The CDR3 region has the DNA TGCGCCAGCAGACTGCAGGGGGGGGCTATTACTGAAGCTTTCTTT. The chain uses TRBV10-2 and TRBJ1-1, with 7 bases lining up with TRBD1. The CDR3 is made up of 15 amino acids. Germline values: CDR1 WSHSY, CDR2 SAAADI. V shed 6 bases and J 5 bases; nucleotides not matched to a gene: 12.

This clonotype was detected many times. CDR3 bases: TGTGCCACCACCCGCGGGGGTTTGGACACCGGGGAGCTGTTTTTT. This sequence encodes CATTRGGLDTGELFF. The chain has TRBV24-1 and TRBJ2-2, with TRBD2 matching over 7 bases. The V gene's germline CDR1 is KGHDR and CDR2 SFDVKD. This CDR3 has 15 amino acids. V was pared by 8 bases and J by 3 bases, with 8 bases of the junction left unmatched.

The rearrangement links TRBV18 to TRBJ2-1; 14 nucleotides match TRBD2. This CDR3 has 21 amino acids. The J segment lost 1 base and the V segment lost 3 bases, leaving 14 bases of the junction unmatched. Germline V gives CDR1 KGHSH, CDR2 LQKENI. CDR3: CASSPRNRLAGGRSSYNEQFF. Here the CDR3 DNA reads TGTGCCAGCTCACCCCGAAACCGACTAGCGGGGGGGCGGTCTTCCTACAATGAGCAGTTCTTC.

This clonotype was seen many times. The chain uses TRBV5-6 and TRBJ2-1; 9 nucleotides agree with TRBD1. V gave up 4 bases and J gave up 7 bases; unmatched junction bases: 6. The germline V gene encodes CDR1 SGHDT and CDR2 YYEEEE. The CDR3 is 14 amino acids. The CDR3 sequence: CASSPGQGRNEQFF. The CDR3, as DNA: TGTGCCAGCAGCCCGGGACAGGGTAGGAATGAGCAGTTCTTC.